This T cell receptor (beta chain) was identified during a study of T cells in Graves' hyperthyroidism and ophthalmopathy (dated by TCRdb to the late 2010s). For the wider study: Peripheral blood samples were taken at initial diagnosis, before any treatment was given. A discovery cohort of roughly 100 patients, about 43 with Graves' ophthalmopathy and approximately 57 with stable Graves' hyperthyroidism, was used to find distinguishing TCR V-J signatures. Whether ophthalmopathy could be predicted prospectively was tested in an independent validation cohort made up of about 20 hyperthyroidism patients plus 17 patients who later progressed to ophthalmopathy. The 75 to 100 discovery patients were randomly split 7:3 into training and test sets. In about 6 Graves' hyperthyroidism patients, the study also compared T-cell repertoires from thyroid tissue with T-cell repertoires from blood. After blood sampling, hyperthyroidism patients were treated with methimazole at a starting dose of 30 mg daily, and ophthalmopathy patients were treated with high-dose intravenous methylprednisolone. TCR Vbeta CDR3 sequencing of fewer than 150 peripheral blood samples (approximately 44 ophthalmopathy, roughly 72 hyperthyroidism and 17 progressor patients) is reported in the paper.

General conclusions and limits of the study: Blood samples also contained most of the expanded thyroid clonotypes (frequency above 0.001), which suggests that blood repertoires may reflect thyroid immune responses. A model built on a 13 V-J signature distinguished ophthalmopathy from stable hyperthyroidism, reaching about 89% sensitivity and around 81% specificity in cross-validation and 80%/75% in testing. No statistical method was used to fix the sample size in advance, and group allocation was not hidden from the investigators. During validation, the model predicted progression to ophthalmopathy a median of about 5.9 months ahead of onset, with around 71% sensitivity and under 85% specificity.

The TCR beta CDR3 regions were amplified from RNA transcripts. A first-round RT-PCR of the TCR CDR3 used the HTBI primer set with the Qiagen OneStep RT-PCR kit. A second multiplex PCR round built the libraries, followed by size selection and purification. Paired-end sequencing of the libraries was performed with 100 bp reads on an Illumina HiSeq2000. Concerning the study's data processing: Raw data were processed with SOAPnuke, discarding reads with adapters, uncalled bases, mean Phred below 15, or no exact constant-primer or identifier match. COPE v1.2.5 was used to merge high-quality paired reads, and clonotypes were defined as unique nucleotide sequences. Clonotypes were aligned to IMGT TRBV, TRBD and TRBJ reference segments using MiTCR v1.1. Analysis was restricted to V-J combinations with a frequency above 0.0001, which covered over 98% of repertoires. A TCS score was defined as the ratio between F50 (clonal expansion) and ExV (chaos), using BLOSUM62-based TCRdist between CDR3 peptides within each V-J. Welch's t-statistics and random forest reduced 500 to 550 V-J features to 13, which were used in a naive Bayes classifier (R e1071). Through fastp at Q25 and MiXCR, TCRdb rebuilt clones from the public reads, retaining in-frame beta chains. Duplicate CDR3 protein sequences are folded into a single record with the most common DNA and genes. The V and J calls and clone size come from TCRdb's table, not from the authors' own analysis. Across this sample there are hundreds of thousands of distinct CDR3 sequences, with just under 20% seen only once. The ten largest clonotypes hold 40% to 50% of the sample.

Moderately to severely active disease, a Clinical Activity Score of at least 3, a NOSPECS grade of at least 4, and a duration under 3 months were present in ophthalmopathy patients. Patients with uncontrolled infections, other autoimmune diseases, pregnancy or lactation were excluded. Diagnoses were established on the basis of clinical symptoms, serum thyroxine and TRAb, thyroid ultrasound, and orbital computed tomography. PBMCs were separated from over 9 ml of fresh peripheral blood using Ficoll-Paque density gradient centrifugation. Trizol reagent was used to extract total RNA, and RNA quality was then checked on an Agilent 2100 Bioanalyzer. Trimming removed 0 bases from V and 3 bases from J, leaving 6 bases between the germline ends. From the cysteine up to the phenylalanine, the CDR3 has a length of 13 residues. Here the CDR3 DNA is all that survives: 39 bases in frame from base 1. As encoded in the germline V gene, CDR1 is SGHRS while CDR2 is YFSETQ.

A note on this clonotype: Its cognate antigen has yet to be identified. Within one base of it there is no much larger clone, and no base qualities were kept.

The chain is made from TRBV5-1 and TRBJ1-1; confidence is insufficient to name the D gene. The sample taken for sequencing was blood. The sequence derives from a middle-aged man with Graves' ophthalmopathy. The encoded CDR3 is CASSLGPYTEAFF. The nucleotides read TGCGCCAGCAGCTTGGGTCCTTACACTGAAGCTTTCTTT. The CDR3, completed at both ends by the reference TRBV5-1 and TRBJ1-1 genes, gives the full variable domain KAGVTQTPRYLIKTRGQQVTLSCSPISGHRSVSWYQQTPGQGLQFLFEYFSETQRNKGNFPGRFSGRQFSNSRSEMNVSTLELGDSALYLCASSLGPYTEAFFGQGTRLTVV.